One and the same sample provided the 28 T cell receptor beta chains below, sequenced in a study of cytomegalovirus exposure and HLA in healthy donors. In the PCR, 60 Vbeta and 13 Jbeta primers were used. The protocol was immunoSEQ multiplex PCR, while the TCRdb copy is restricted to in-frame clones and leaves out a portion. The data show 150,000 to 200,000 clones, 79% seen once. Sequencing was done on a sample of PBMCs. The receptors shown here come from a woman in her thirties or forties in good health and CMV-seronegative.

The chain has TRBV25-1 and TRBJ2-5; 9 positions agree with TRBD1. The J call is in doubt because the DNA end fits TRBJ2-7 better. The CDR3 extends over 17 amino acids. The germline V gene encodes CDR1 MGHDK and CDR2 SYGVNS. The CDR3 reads CASSEYRGQGYGGEQYF. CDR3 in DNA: TGTGCCAGCAGTGAATATCGAGGACAGGGGTATGGAGGCGAGCAGTACTTC.

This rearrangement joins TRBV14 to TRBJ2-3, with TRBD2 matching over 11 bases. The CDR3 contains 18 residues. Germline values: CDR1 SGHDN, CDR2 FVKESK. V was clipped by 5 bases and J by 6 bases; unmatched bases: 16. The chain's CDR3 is CASSNDSTSGRIFDTQYF. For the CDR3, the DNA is TGTGCCAGCAGCAACGATTCAACTAGCGGGAGAATCTTCGATACGCAGTATTTT. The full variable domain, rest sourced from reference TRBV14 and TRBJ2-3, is EAGVTQFPSHSVIEKGQTVTLRCDPISGHDNLYWYRRVMGKEIKFLLHFVKESKQDESGMPNNRFLAERTGGTYSTLKVQPAELEDSGVYFCASSNDSTSGRIFDTQYFGPGTRLTVL.

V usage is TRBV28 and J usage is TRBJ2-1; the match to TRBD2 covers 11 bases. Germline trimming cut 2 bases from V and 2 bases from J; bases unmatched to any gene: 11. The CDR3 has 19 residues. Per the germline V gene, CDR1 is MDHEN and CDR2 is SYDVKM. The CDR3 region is CASSLIGLAGPPPYNEQFF. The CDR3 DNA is TGTGCCAGCAGTTTAATAGGACTAGCGGGCCCGCCCCCCTACAATGAGCAGTTCTTC.

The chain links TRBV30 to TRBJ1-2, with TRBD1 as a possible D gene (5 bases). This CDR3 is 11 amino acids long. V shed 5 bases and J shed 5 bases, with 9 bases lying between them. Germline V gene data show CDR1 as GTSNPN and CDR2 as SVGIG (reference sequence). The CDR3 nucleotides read TGTGCCTGGCAGGGCCTTTATGGCTACACCTTC. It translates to CAWQGLYGYTF.

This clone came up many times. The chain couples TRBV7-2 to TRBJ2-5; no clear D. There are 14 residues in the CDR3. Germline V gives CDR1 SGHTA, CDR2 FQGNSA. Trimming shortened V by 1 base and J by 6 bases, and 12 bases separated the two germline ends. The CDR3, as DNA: TGTGCCAGCAGCTTAGACGGCGGTCAACAGACCCAGTACTTC. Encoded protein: CASSLDGGQQTQYF.

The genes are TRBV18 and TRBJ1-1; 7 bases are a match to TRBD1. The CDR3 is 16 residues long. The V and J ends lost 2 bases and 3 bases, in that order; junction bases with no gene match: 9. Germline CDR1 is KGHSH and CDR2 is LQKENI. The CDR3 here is CASSPIPTGRDTEAFF. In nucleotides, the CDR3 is TGTGCCAGCTCACCAATCCCGACAGGGCGGGACACTGAAGCTTTCTTT.

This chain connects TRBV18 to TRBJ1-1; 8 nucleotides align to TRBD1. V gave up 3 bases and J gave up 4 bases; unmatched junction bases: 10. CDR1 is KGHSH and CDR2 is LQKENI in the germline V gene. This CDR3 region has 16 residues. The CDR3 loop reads CASSPGQVTLGTEAFF. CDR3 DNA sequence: TGTGCCAGCTCACCGGGACAGGTAACATTGGGCACTGAAGCTTTCTTT.

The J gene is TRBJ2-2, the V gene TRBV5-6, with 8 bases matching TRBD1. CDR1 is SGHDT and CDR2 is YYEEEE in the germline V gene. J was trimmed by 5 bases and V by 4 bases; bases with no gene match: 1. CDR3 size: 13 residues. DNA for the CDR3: TGTGCCAGCAGCCACAGGGGGACCGGGGAGCTGTTTTTT. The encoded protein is CASSHRGTGELFF.

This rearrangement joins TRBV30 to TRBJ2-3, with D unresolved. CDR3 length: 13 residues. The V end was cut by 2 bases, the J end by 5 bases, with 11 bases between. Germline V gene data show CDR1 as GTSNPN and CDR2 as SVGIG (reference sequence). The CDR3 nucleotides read TGTGCCTGGAGTCTTGCGGTAGTAGATACGCAGTATTTT. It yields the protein CAWSLAVVDTQYF.

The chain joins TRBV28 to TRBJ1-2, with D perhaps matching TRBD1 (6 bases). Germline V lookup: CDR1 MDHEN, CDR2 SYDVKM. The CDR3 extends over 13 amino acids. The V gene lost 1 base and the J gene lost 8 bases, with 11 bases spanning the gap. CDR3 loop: CASSLSGGRGYTF. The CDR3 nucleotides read TGTGCCAGCAGTTTATCCGGGGGGCGCGGCTACACCTTC.

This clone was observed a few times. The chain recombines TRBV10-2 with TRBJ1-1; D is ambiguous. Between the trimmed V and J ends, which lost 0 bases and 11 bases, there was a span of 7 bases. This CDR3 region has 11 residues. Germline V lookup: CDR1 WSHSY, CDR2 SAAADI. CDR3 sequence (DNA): TGCGCCAGCAGTGAGTCGAGTCGGGCTTTCTTT. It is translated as CASSESSRAFF.

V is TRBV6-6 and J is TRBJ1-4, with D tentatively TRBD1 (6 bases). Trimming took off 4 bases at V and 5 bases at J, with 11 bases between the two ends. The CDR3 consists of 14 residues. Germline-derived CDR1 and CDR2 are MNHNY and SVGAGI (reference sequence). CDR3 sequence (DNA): TGTGCCAGCAGTTCAACAGGGAACAATGAAAAACTGTTTTTT. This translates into CASSSTGNNEKLFF.

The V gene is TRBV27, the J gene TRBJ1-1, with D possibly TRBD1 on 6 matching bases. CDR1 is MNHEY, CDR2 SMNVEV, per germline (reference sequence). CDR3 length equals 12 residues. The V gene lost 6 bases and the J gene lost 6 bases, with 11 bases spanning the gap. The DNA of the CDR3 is TGTGCCAGCAGCCGTGAGGGGGCTGAAGCTTTCTTT. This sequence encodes CASSREGAEAFF.

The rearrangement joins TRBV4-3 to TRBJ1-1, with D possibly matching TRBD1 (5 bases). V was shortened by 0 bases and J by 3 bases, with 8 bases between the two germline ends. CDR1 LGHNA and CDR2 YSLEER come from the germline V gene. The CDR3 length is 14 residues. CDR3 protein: CASSQETEDTEAFF. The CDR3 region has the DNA TGCGCCAGCAGCCAAGAGACAGAGGACACTGAAGCTTTCTTT.

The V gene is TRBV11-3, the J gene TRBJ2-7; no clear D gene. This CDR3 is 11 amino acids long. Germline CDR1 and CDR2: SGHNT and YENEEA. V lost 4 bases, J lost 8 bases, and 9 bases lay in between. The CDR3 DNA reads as TGTGCCAGCAGCTCCAGTCACAAGCAGTACTTC. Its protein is CASSSSHKQYF.

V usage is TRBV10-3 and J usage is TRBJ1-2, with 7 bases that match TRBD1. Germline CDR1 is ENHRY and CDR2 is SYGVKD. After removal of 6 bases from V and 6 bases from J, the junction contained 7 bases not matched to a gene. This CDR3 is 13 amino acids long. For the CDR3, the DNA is TGTGCCATCAGAACGACAGGGAGCGATGGCTACACCTTC. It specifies CAIRTTGSDGYTF.

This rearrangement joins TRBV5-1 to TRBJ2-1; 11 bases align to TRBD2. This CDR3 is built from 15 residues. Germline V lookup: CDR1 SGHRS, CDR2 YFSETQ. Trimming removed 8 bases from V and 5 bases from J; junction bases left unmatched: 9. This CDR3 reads CASTSGRSRNNEQFF. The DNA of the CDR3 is TGCGCCAGTACTAGCGGGAGATCCCGTAACAATGAGCAGTTCTTC.

The CDR3 spells CASSERGFQETQYF. The CDR3 nucleotides are TGCGCCAGCAGTGAGAGGGGGTTCCAAGAGACCCAGTACTTC. The rearrangement links TRBV10-2 to TRBJ2-5; possibly TRBD1 for D (6 bases). In germline, CDR1 is WSHSY, CDR2 SAAADI. With 2 bases removed from V and 1 base from J, the gap between germline ends came to 8 bases. This CDR3 contains 14 residues.

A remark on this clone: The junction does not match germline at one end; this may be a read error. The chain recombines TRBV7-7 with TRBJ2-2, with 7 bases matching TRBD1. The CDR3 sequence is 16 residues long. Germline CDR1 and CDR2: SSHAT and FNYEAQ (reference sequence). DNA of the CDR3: TGTGCTAGCAGCCCGATAGACAGGGCGGGCACCGGGGAGCTGTTTTTT. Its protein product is CASSPIDRAGTGELFF.

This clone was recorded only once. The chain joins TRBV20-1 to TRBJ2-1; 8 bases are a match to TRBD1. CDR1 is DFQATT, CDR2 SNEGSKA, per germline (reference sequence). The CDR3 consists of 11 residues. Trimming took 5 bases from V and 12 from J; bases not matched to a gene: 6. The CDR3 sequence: CSAQGTGGQFF. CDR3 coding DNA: TGCAGTGCTCAAGGGACAGGAGGGCAGTTCTTC.

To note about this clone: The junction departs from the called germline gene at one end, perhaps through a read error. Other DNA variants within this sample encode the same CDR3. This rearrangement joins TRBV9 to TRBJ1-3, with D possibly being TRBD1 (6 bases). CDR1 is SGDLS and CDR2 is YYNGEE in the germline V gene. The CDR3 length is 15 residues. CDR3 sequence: CASSVGGGNGNTIYF. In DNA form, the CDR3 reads TGCGCCAGCAGCGTAGGGGGGGGTAACGGAAACACCATATATTTT.

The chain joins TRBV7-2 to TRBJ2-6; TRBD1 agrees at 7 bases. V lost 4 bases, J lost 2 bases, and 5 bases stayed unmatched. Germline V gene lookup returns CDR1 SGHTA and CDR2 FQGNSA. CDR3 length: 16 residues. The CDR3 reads CASSSEDRAGANVLTF. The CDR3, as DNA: TGTGCCAGCAGCTCAGAAGACAGGGCTGGGGCCAACGTCCTGACTTTC.

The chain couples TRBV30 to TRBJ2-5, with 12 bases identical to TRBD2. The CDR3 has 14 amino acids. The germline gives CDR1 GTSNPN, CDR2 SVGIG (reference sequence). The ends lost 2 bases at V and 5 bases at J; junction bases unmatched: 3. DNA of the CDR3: TGTGCCTGGAGTCCAGGACTAGCGGGGGAGACCCAGTACTTC. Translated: CAWSPGLAGETQYF.

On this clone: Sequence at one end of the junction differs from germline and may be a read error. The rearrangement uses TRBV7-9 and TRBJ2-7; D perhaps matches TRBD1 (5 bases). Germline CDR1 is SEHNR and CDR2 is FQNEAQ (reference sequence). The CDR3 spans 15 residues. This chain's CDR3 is CSSSPRAGNSYEQYF. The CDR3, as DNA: TGTTCCAGCAGCCCCCGTGCAGGGAACTCCTACGAGCAGTACTTC.

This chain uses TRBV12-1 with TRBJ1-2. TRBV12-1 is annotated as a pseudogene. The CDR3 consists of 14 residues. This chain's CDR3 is CASSPTRRSYGYTF. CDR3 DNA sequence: TGTGCCAGCAGCCCGACCCGGAGGAGCTATGGCTACACCTTC.

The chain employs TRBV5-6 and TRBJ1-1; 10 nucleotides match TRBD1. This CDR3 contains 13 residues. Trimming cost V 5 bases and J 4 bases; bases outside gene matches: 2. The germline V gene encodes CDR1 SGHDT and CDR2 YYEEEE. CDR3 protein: CASSWDRGTEAFF. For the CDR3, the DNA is TGTGCCAGCAGTTGGGACAGGGGCACTGAAGCTTTCTTT.

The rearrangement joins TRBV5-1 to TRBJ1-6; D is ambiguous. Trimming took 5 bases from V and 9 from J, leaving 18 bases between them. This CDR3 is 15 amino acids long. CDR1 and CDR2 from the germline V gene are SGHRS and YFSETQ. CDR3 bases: TGCGCCAGCAGTCCCCTGGGAAGGGAGGGTTCACCCCTCCACTTT. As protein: CASSPLGREGSPLHF.

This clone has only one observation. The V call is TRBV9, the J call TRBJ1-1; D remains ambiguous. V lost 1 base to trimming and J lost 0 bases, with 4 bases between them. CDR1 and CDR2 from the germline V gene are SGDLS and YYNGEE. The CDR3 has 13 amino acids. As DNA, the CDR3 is TGTGCCAGCAGCGTAAGCATGAACACTGAAGCTTTCTTT. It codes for CASSVSMNTEAFF.